A selection of T cell receptor beta chains follows, all from one sample in a study of technical replicates of blood from a handful of donors. This table comes from immunoSEQ multiplex PCR, and its TCRdb copy is limited to in-frame clones, with some not included. This table holds some 47,000 clones, 90% to 95% found once. Sequenced input: PBMCs. The origin of the receptors is a human donor in good health. Some clones in this sample may be carry-over from other donors' samples. Both conserved end residues are part of each CDR3.

v_call | cdr3_aa
TRBV4-1 | CASSQEGRVTEAFF
TRBV4-1 | CASSMIAGPTDTQYF
TRBV11-2 | CASSFRAGTYSYEQYF
TRBV29-1 | CSARTGEAGELFF
TRBV19 | CASSIDSGGASGANVLTF
TRBV7-2 | CASSLGPVTNSPLHF
TRBV10-3 | CATAGMNTEAFF
TRBV12-5 | CASGPSTDTQYF
TRBV2 | CASGRDQGARSNSPLHF
TRBV7-2 | CASSPGRVGETQYF
TRBV11-2 | CASSRGQQETQYF
TRBV9 | CASSATTDGRYNEQFF
TRBV27 | CASSPTSGSPLHF
TRBV6-1 | CASSERVAGTDTQYF
TRBV27 | CASSPVLRGDQPQHF
TRBV6-5 | CASSYSTGGWGYGYTF
TRBV5-1 | CASKPDRAPGYGYTF
TRBV7-6 | CASSAGAQPQHF
TRBV13 | CASSFGLAGGQGTQYF
TRBV19 | CASRLQGAGGYTF
TRBV5-1 | CASSFGQGSNEQYF
TRBV19 | CASSVGTLVNYGYTF
TRBV6-1 | CASNSGQGIGEQYF
TRBV7-9 | CASSDEDRLGYEQYF
TRBV19 | CASTSRAGETQYF
TRBV5-4 | CASSAGQGSYTEAFF
TRBV6-6 | CASAGKGAGGNTIYF
TRBV9 | CASSDLGTYTDTQYF
TRBV11-2 | CASSLTQGHTEAFF
TRBV7-3 | CASSRRSAGGADTQYF
TRBV7-9 | CASSSPRHGGGVGDTQYF
TRBV5-6 | CASSPYGLGLSAEAFF
TRBV9 | CASSVGGQPIYGYTF
TRBV5-6 | CASSLAAGGYEQYF
TRBV6-1 | CASSPQGTDTQYF
TRBV7-3 | CASSSGGPSSEQYF
TRBV7-3 | CASSLRSRLAGESSYNEQFF
TRBV2 | CAMSGTAAYEQYF
TRBV9 | CASSVAKNTEAFF
TRBV9 | CASSYNPGQSSYEQYF
TRBV6-7 | CASSYADLRAFRETYNSPLHF